Given below is one T cell receptor beta chain in context. Its recognized antigen is unknown. No much larger clone exists at a distance of one base, and base qualities are not known. The sample's time point label, in plain terms: baseline before first vaccination. Samples from vaccinated people were obtained from the UK trials COV001 and COV002, which included a single-blind randomized controlled phase 2/3 trial of AZD1222 (ChAdOx1 nCoV-19) in healthy adults. For TCRbeta chain sequencing, PBMC samples from trial participants were taken at day 0 and at day 28 after the second dose. The data were obtained in a study of T cell responses to AZD1222 COVID-19 vaccine (dated by TCRdb to the early 2020s). A note on the overall study: AZD1222 recipients whose second dose came at about 4 weeks and those whose second dose came at about 12 weeks were combined into one group, since spike-specific TCR depth and breadth did not differ between the two schedules. A total of about 230 trial participants underwent TCR sequencing, of whom 200 to 220 received two doses of AZD1222 and some 25 received two doses of the MenACWY control vaccine. Trial participants were enrolled by age into 18-55, 56-69 and 70-plus year subgroups, with roughly 150, 30 and 60 TCR-sequenced participants respectively.

Beyond this particular receptor, the publication reports: Because no day 14 peak-response samples were available, the repertoires could be characterized only after the peak T cell response. Reportedly, almost half of the unique spike-specific TCRs recognized epitopes lying outside the regions that are mutated in the B.1.351 and B.1.1.7 variants. In the small 56-69-year group, the increase in depth fell short of significance, most likely because of low power. Conclusions about previously exposed vaccinees are limited because only five or six AZD1222 recipients were SARS-CoV-2 seropositive at baseline. After two AZD1222 doses, both the breadth and the depth of spike-specific TCRs were significantly higher than at day 0 and than in MenACWY recipients. Most participants were white British and females outnumbered males, and the authors suggested that clonal diversity may have been underestimated. Vaccine-associated CD4 TCRs spanned the whole spike protein, with dominant responses in regions 160-218 and 743-854.

The CDR3 regions of human TCRbeta chains were analyzed by immunosequencing. The published analysis was carried out like this. Repertoire TCRs were checked for matches against a reference library of SARS-CoV-2-specific TCRs that had been generated using the MIRA antigen-specificity platform. Breadth was defined as the fraction of unique TCRs that were SARS-CoV-2-associated, and depth was defined as the fraction of total T cells that were SARS-CoV-2-associated. Using the MIRA data, each spike-specific TCR was mapped to the spike region that the TCR reacts to and placed in a CD4 or CD8 class. Log10-transformed breadth and depth values were compared by one-way ANOVA with Sidak's multiple comparisons tests. As stored in TCRdb, this immuneACCESS dataset retains in-frame rearrangements with V and J assigned. A fraction of the clones does not appear; measured against another copy, unresolved V genes explain less than half of the discrepancy, and the remainder lacks a known reason. The DNA was the basis for D and trimming; V, J and clone size are from that table. Counted in this sample were over 100,000 clones; approximately 90% of them appeared once. The biggest ten clones account for 4.5% to 6.5% of the sample.

V loses 5 bases at its end and J loses 7 bases; junction bases beyond the gene matches: 8. From a lookup of the germline V gene, CDR1 and CDR2 are MDHEN and SYDVKM. The CDR3 goes from the cysteine to the phenylalanine over 15 residues. Only CDR3 DNA is held: 45 bases, read in frame from base 1. The V gene is TRBV28 and the J gene is TRBJ1-2; 12 bases in between match TRBD1. This clonotype was sampled from an adult in good health. Sequencing used peripheral blood, obtained on day 0 of AZD1222 vaccination. The nucleotides are TGTGCCAGCAGTGCCCGGGACAGGGGGCTCGGTGGCTACACCTTC. Translated, it gives CASSARDRGLGGYTF.